These T cell receptor beta chains were read from a single sample in a study of T cell repertoires in cytomegalovirus infection. TCRdb re-called the reads with MiXCR, one entry per CDR3 protein. The sample contains more than 85,000 distinct CDR3 sequences, more than 20% of which appear only once. Sequencing was done on a sample of CD8+ T cells from PBMCs. The receptors shown here come from a human donor in good health (CMV status not recorded). Some clones in this sample may be carry-over from other donors' samples. Both conserved end residues are part of each CDR3. A D gene is named only where the DNA matches it firmly. For some rows the clone size is stated as once, few or many, or as a class when expanded; others skip it.

v_call,j_call,d_call,clone_size,cdr3_aa,cdr3_nt
TRBV2,TRBJ1-3,.,.,CASSDRGSGNTIYF,TGTGCCAGCAGTGACAGGGGATCAGGAAACACCATATATTTT
TRBV4-3,TRBJ1-5,.,once,CASSQGPGGQPQHF,TGCGCCAGCAGCCAAGGCCCGGGCGGGCAGCCCCAGCATTTT
TRBV11-2,TRBJ1-3,.,many,CASSRREFNAGNTIYF,TGTGCCAGCAGCCGCAGGGAGTTTAACGCTGGAAACACCATATATTTT
TRBV19,TRBJ2-1,.,many,CASSIARVNEQFF,TGTGCCAGTAGTATCGCCAGGGTGAATGAGCAGTTCTTC
TRBV7-8,TRBJ1-1,TRBD1,many,CASSSGGTEAFF,TGTGCCAGCAGTTCAGGGGGCACTGAAGCTTTCTTT
TRBV4-3,TRBJ1-4,.,few,CASSQDREEKLFF,TGCGCCAGCAGCCAAGACCGGGAAGAAAAACTGTTTTTT
TRBV27,TRBJ2-1,TRBD1,few,CASSPGTGANEQFF,TGTGCCAGCAGTCCGGGGACAGGGGCCAATGAGCAGTTCTTC
TRBV20-1,TRBJ2-7,.,.,CSARDSLNYEQYF,TGCAGTGCTAGAGATAGTCTAAACTACGAGCAGTACTTC
TRBV9,TRBJ2-3,TRBD2,few,CASSVRRERDTQYF,TGTGCCAGCAGCGTACGGCGGGAGAGGGATACGCAGTATTTT
TRBV2,TRBJ2-7,TRBD2,few,CASGQRGSSYEQYF,TGTGCCAGCGGGCAGCGGGGCAGCTCCTACGAGCAGTACTTC
TRBV7-6,TRBJ2-5,TRBD2,many,CASSREGNQETQYF,TGTGCCAGCAGCCGGGAGGGGAACCAAGAGACCCAGTACTTC
TRBV7-6,TRBJ2-3,.,many,CASSFSVAQGSGTDTQYF,TGTGCCAGCAGCTTCTCCGTCGCCCAGGGGTCGGGTACAGATACGCAGTATTTT
TRBV7-3,TRBJ1-5,TRBD1,.,CASSKDRGQPQHF,TGTGCCAGCAGCAAGGACAGGGGTCAGCCCCAGCATTTT